The rows below give T cell receptor beta chains drawn from one sample of a study of control samples from healthy donors and cancer patients. Method: immunoSEQ multiplex PCR; TCRdb's copy keeps in-frame clones and lacks some. The profile shows just under 100,000 clones, 93% of them singletons. Sequenced: blood. The source of these receptors is a young man in good health. CDR3s include the opening cysteine and the closing phenylalanine or tryptophan. The D gene is left open where the match is weak. Rows may omit the clone size; those that give it use once, few, many or a size class.

clone_size d_call cdr3_length j_call v_call cdr3_aa cdr3_nt
- TRBD1 17 TRBJ2-7 TRBV24-1 CATSEGTGGPFLYEQYF TGTGCCACCAGTGAGGGGACAGGGGGCCCGTTTCTCTACGAGCAGTACTTC
- - 16 TRBJ1-6 TRBV4-1 CASSQLPGLFNSPLHF TGCGCCAGCAGCCAGCTACCGGGACTGTTTAATTCACCCCTCCACTTT
- - 14 TRBJ1-5 TRBV6-5 CASSYGGNPQPQHF TGTGCCAGCAGTTACGGGGGAAACCCTCAGCCCCAGCATTTT
- TRBD1 13 TRBJ2-7 TRBV29-1 CSVVRQGAYEQYF TGCAGCGTTGTGAGGCAGGGGGCCTACGAGCAGTACTTC
- TRBD1 16 TRBJ2-7 TRBV5-1 CASSPLDRGLRHEQYF TGCGCCAGCAGCCCCCTGGACAGGGGCCTTCGTCACGAGCAGTACTTC
- TRBD1 15 TRBJ1-5 TRBV5-6 CASSLKGASNQPQHF TGTGCCAGCAGCTTGAAGGGGGCCAGCAATCAGCCCCAGCATTTT
- TRBD1 13 TRBJ1-1 TRBV7-9 CASSSRTGLGAFF TGTGCCAGCAGCTCTAGGACAGGACTGGGAGCTTTCTTT
- - 15 TRBJ1-2 TRBV10-3 CAISDPYRINYGYTF TGTGCCATCAGTGACCCATACAGGATAAACTATGGCTACACCTTC
- TRBD2 14 TRBJ2-3 TRBV9 CASSLTSGTDTQYF TGTGCAAGCAGCCTCACTAGCGGAACAGATACGCAGTATTTT
- - 13 TRBJ2-1 TRBV10-2 CASSAGGNNEQFF TGCGCCAGCAGTGCAGGGGGGAACAATGAGCAGTTCTTC
- - 15 TRBJ2-5 TRBV7-3 CASSLTGERSETQYF TGTGCCAGCAGCTTAACAGGGGAGCGGTCGGAGACCCAGTACTTC
- - 13 TRBJ2-2 TRBV9 CASSVELSGELFF TGTGCCAGCAGCGTAGAACTCTCCGGGGAGCTGTTTTTT
once TRBD2 17 TRBJ2-3 TRBV30 CAWRDLTRTSATDTQYF TGTGCCTGGAGGGATCTAACCCGGACTAGCGCCACAGATACGCAGTATTTT
- - 14 TRBJ1-1 TRBV7-2 CASSQSWRGTEAFF TGTGCCAGCAGCCAATCTTGGCGGGGCACTGAAGCTTTCTTT
- TRBD2 13 TRBJ2-1 TRBV7-8 CASSIEREGEQFF TGTGCCAGCAGTATCGAGCGGGAGGGTGAGCAGTTCTTC
- TRBD2 14 TRBJ2-1 TRBV5-6 CASSPWAGVSEQFF TGTGCCAGCAGCCCCTGGGCGGGAGTCAGTGAGCAGTTCTTC
- - 11 TRBJ2-2 TRBV25-1 CASRSTGELFF TGTGCCAGCCGGAGCACCGGGGAGCTGTTTTTT
- - 13 TRBJ1-4 TRBV5-6 CASSLGMREKLFF TGTGCCAGCAGCTTAGGAATGCGGGAAAAACTGTTTTTT
- TRBD2 16 TRBJ2-7 TRBV5-1 CASSPGTSGNSYEQYF TGCGCCAGCAGCCCTGGGACTAGCGGAAACTCCTACGAGCAGTACTTC
- - 14 TRBJ1-3 TRBV28 CASSIGRSGNTIYF TGTGCCAGCTCGATCGGCCGCTCTGGAAACACCATATATTTT
- - 12 TRBJ2-7 TRBV5-1 CASSLNWDEQYF TGCGCCAGCAGCCTCAATTGGGACGAGCAGTACTTC
- - 14 TRBJ2-2 TRBV9 CASSEATTQTELFF TGTGCCAGCAGCGAGGCAACCACCCAGACGGAGCTGTTTTTT
- TRBD1 16 TRBJ2-7 TRBV27 CASSPAGTGVYYEQYF TGTGCCAGCAGTCCGGCCGGGACAGGCGTTTACTACGAGCAGTACTTC
- - 16 TRBJ1-2 TRBV5-1 CASSFTKGRESYGYTF TGCGCCAGCAGCTTTACAAAGGGAAGAGAAAGCTATGGCTACACCTTC
few - 13 TRBJ1-1 TRBV30 CAWSAGENTEAFF TGTGCCTGGAGTGCCGGGGAGAACACTGAAGCTTTCTTT
- - 12 TRBJ2-7 TRBV4-1 CASSPPSGEQYF TGCGCCAGCAGCCCCCCGTCGGGTGAGCAGTACTTC
once - 15 TRBJ1-4 TRBV3-1/TRBV3-2 CASSPGTFSREKLFF TGTGCCAGCAGTCCCGGGACCTTTTCCAGGGAAAAACTGTTTTTT
once - 16 TRBJ2-3 TRBV21-1 CASSKRVSRGADTQYF TGTGCCAGCAGCAAAAGGGTAAGCAGGGGCGCAGATACGCAGTATTTT
- - 13 TRBJ2-3 TRBV29-1 CSVAGGWPDTQYF TGCAGCGTTGCCGGCGGGTGGCCAGATACGCAGTATTTT
- TRBD2 15 TRBJ2-1 TRBV2 CASSVVGGSYNEQFF TGTGCCAGCAGTGTAGTGGGGGGGTCCTACAATGAGCAGTTCTTC
- - 12 TRBJ1-5 TRBV12-5 CASGLAAGPQHF TGTGCTAGTGGTTTGGCGGCGGGGCCCCAGCATTTT
- - 17 TRBJ1-5 TRBV15 CATSRGSGPLVGQPQHF TGTGCCACCAGCAGAGGATCAGGGCCCTTGGTTGGTCAGCCCCAGCATTTT
- - 14 TRBJ1-2 TRBV5-1 CASSTQQGAYGYTF TGCGCCAGCAGCACCCAACAGGGAGCCTATGGCTACACCTTC
- - 12 TRBJ1-6 TRBV11-2 CASSLAAAPLHF TGTGCCAGCAGCTTAGCGGCAGCACCCCTCCACTTT
- - 15 TRBJ2-1 TRBV7-3 CASSLSPSSYNEQFF TGTGCCAGCAGCTTAAGTCCCTCTTCCTACAATGAGCAGTTCTTC
- - 14 TRBJ1-3 TRBV5-1 CASSLQGSGNTIYF TGCGCCAGCAGCCTACAGGGCTCTGGAAACACCATATATTTT
- TRBD1 13 TRBJ1-5 TRBV10-2 CASRLDRAEPQHF TGCGCCAGCCGATTAGACAGGGCTGAGCCCCAGCATTTT